Listed below are T cell receptor beta chains from one sample, sequenced in a study of T cells expressing NK-cell markers. TCRdb processed the 5' RACE reads again and assigns one entry to each CDR3 protein, with no DNA. This sample's table has 400,000 to 500,000 distinct CDR3 sequences. Sequences were obtained from blood T cells: a sorted CD56 or NKG2C T cell subset, CD4+ or CD8+ T cells, or bulk PBMC T cells (not recorded which). All receptors come from a woman between 18 and 70 years old in good health. The CDR3 runs from the conserved cysteine through the conserved F or W.

J | V | CDR3
TRBJ2-1 | TRBV12-3/TRBV12-4 | CASRQDGSSYNEQFF
TRBJ1-1 | TRBV29-1 | CSAPSMNTEAFF
TRBJ1-5 | TRBV30 | CAWAGRNNQPQHF
TRBJ2-3 | TRBV18 | CASSPLAGRDTQYF
TRBJ2-7 | TRBV6-6 | CASSDHYEQYF
TRBJ1-1 | TRBV5-1 | CASSLGTGANPEAFF
TRBJ2-7 | TRBV13 | CASSLGLTSGDYEQYF
TRBJ2-7 | TRBV4-3 | CASSQDLTRPVYEQYF
TRBJ2-3 | TRBV5-6 | CASSWGLAADTQYF
TRBJ2-5 | TRBV12-3/TRBV12-4 | CASRLGETQYF
TRBJ2-1 | TRBV29-1 | CSVEDSASGPYNEQFF
TRBJ1-5 | TRBV19 | CASSIEMGQFNQPQHF
TRBJ1-1 | TRBV29-1 | CSVGEGTGSFF
TRBJ2-7 | TRBV5-4 | CASSLVSQGVYEQYF
TRBJ1-6 | TRBV7-2 | CASSPTWDPSPLHF
TRBJ2-4 | TRBV5-1 | CASSLGGPAENIQYF
TRBJ2-6 | TRBV7-9 | CASSLRASGANVLTF
TRBJ2-2 | TRBV14 | CASSQGQGARIYTGELFF
TRBJ1-1 | TRBV7-2 | CASSWGMENTEAFF
TRBJ1-1 | TRBV20-1 | CSARQLGNTEAFF
TRBJ1-5 | TRBV27 | CASSSAGAGQPQHF
TRBJ1-1 | TRBV12-3/TRBV12-4 | CASSLNWQNTEAFF
TRBJ2-3 | TRBV20-1 | CSARPPSGGPDTQYF
TRBJ2-3 | TRBV12-3/TRBV12-4 | CASSFTRRDTQYF
TRBJ1-3 | TRBV3-1 | CASSQAGAISGNTIYF
TRBJ2-3 | TRBV7-6 | CASSSNTRSTDTQYF
TRBJ1-1 | TRBV11-2 | CASSPGPPSTEAFF
TRBJ2-7 | TRBV11-1 | CASSYTTGSSYEQYF
TRBJ2-3 | TRBV4-3 | CASSQGVRGGPDTQYF
TRBJ2-1 | TRBV9 | CASSVGGGRNNEQFF
TRBJ1-2 | TRBV6-1 | CASSLTGGGEGYTF
TRBJ1-2 | TRBV7-3 | CASSFGGAANYGYTF